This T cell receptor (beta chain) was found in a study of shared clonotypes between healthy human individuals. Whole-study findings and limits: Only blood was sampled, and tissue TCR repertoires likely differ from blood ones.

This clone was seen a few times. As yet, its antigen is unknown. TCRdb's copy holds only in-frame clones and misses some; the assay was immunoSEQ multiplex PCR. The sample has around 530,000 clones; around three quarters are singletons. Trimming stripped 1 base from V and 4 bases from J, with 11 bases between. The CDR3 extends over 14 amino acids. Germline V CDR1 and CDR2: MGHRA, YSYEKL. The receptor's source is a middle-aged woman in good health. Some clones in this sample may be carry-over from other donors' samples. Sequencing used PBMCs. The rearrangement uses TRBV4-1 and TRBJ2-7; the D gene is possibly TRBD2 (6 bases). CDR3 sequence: CASSQVRGNYEQYF. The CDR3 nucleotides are TGCGCCAGCAGCCAAGTGCGGGGCAATTACGAGCAGTACTTC.